The 17 T cell receptor beta chains in this list originate from one sample, sequenced in a study of CD8 T cells in ankylosing spondylitis. Each CDR3 protein gets one entry after TCRdb re-called the 5' RACE reads with MiXCR. In the table there are approximately 350,000 distinct CDR3 sequences, 14% to 15% of which are singletons. The sample comprised blood, either unsorted or a sorted T cell fraction (not recorded which). These receptors were collected from a male donor with ankylosing spondylitis or in good health (not recorded which).

The chain couples TRBV5-8 to TRBJ2-1, with 14 nucleotides matching TRBD2. Looked up from germline, CDR1 is SGHTS and CDR2 is YDEGEE. Germline trimming cut 2 bases from V and 7 bases from J; bases unmatched to any gene: 5. The CDR3 runs to 16 residues. The DNA for the CDR3 is TGTGCCAGCAGCTTAGGGACTAGCGGGAGACCGAATGAGCAGTTCTTC. Amino acid sequence: CASSLGTSGRPNEQFF.

The V gene is TRBV5-1, the J gene TRBJ1-1, with D possibly being TRBD1 (6 bases). The germline CDR1 and CDR2 sequences are SGHRS and YFSETQ. This CDR3 is 15 amino acids long. V lost 3 bases and J lost 0, with 12 bases in between. The CDR3 loop reads CASSSKTGLNTEAFF. The CDR3 DNA sequence: TGCGCCAGCAGCTCAAAGACAGGTCTGAACACTGAAGCTTTCTTT. The entire variable domain, with the rest obtained from reference TRBV5-1 and TRBJ1-1, is as follows: KAGVTQTPRYLIKTRGQQVTLSCSPISGHRSVSWYQQTPGQGLQFLFEYFSETQRNKGNFPGRFSGRQFSNSRSEMNVSTLELGDSALYLCASSSKTGLNTEAFFGQGTRLTVV.

The chain recombines TRBV30 with TRBJ2-2, with 8 bases identical to TRBD2. Unmatched junction bases numbered 8, after V lost 3 bases and J lost 5 bases. Germline loops: CDR1 GTSNPN, CDR2 SVGIG (reference sequence). This CDR3 comprises 15 residues. In nucleotides, the CDR3 is TGTGCCTGGAGGGCGGGGGGCGTCAGAACCGGGGAGCTGTTTTTT. It codes for CAWRAGGVRTGELFF. Using reference TRBV30 and TRBJ2-2 for the parts outside the CDR3, the full variable domain is SQTIHQWPATLVQPVGSPLSLECTVEGTSNPNLYWYRQAAGRGLQLLFYSVGIGQISSEVPQNLSASRPQDRQFILSSKKLLLSDSGFYLCAWRAGGVRTGELFFGEGSRLTVL.

The table lists this clonotype with a few counts. The chain couples TRBV20-1 to TRBJ2-5, with 10 bases lining up with TRBD1. V was clipped by 5 bases and J by 7 bases; unmatched bases: 13. Germline CDR1 DFQATT, CDR2 SNEGSKA (reference sequence). This CDR3 is 15 amino acids long. This chain's CDR3 is CSASPDRGAIGTQYF. The CDR3 coding sequence is TGCAGTGCTTCACCGGACAGGGGGGCAATTGGGACCCAGTACTTC.

The V and J genes are TRBV29-1 and TRBJ2-5, with D perhaps assigned TRBD1 or TRBD2 (5 bases each). With 4 bases removed from V and 2 bases from J, the gap between germline ends came to 8 bases. CDR1 is SQVTM, CDR2 ANQGSEA, per germline. The CDR3 sequence is 12 residues long. The CDR3 loop is CSVAGPQETQYF. CDR3 nucleotides: TGCAGCGTTGCGGGGCCGCAAGAGACCCAGTACTTC.

This clonotype was counted ten times or more. The chain uses TRBV6-2 or TRBV6-3 and TRBJ1-5; D uncertain. CDR3 length equals 16 residues. From germline, CDR1 is MNHEY and CDR2 SVGEGT. Between the trimmed V and J ends, which lost 4 bases and 2 bases, there was a span of 15 bases. The CDR3 loop reads CASSWTQNVGNQPQHF. CDR3 DNA sequence: TGTGCCAGCAGTTGGACCCAAAACGTGGGCAATCAGCCCCAGCATTTT.

The chain recombines TRBV28 with TRBJ2-1, with D possibly TRBD1 on 6 matching bases. V was cut by 1 base and J by 0 bases, with 10 bases left in between. Per germline, CDR1 MDHEN and CDR2 SYDVKM. There are 16 residues in the CDR3. CDR3 in amino acids: CASSLYGTSSYNEQFF. CDR3 sequence (DNA): TGTGCCAGCAGTTTATATGGGACAAGCTCCTACAATGAGCAGTTCTTC.

V and J are TRBV6-5 and TRBJ1-2; 8 bases agree with TRBD1. The junction had 14 bases not matched to a gene; V was cut back by 2 bases and J by 6 bases. The CDR3 consists of 17 residues. Germline V gene lookup returns CDR1 MNHEY and CDR2 SVGAGI. The CDR3 here is CASSYTSGGMSENGYTF. The CDR3 coding sequence is TGTGCCAGCAGTTACACCTCAGGGGGCATGTCGGAGAATGGCTACACCTTC.

This chain uses TRBV12-3 or TRBV12-4 with TRBJ2-7; D not certain. V was pared by 6 bases and J by 4 bases, with 10 bases between. This CDR3 has 12 amino acids. DNA of the CDR3: TGTGCCAGCAGCCCACAGAGATACGAGCAGTACTTC. It yields the protein CASSPQRYEQYF.

This clonotype was picked up a small number of times. The genes are TRBV20-1 and TRBJ2-2; D may be TRBD1 (6 bases). Germline V lookup: CDR1 DFQATT, CDR2 SNEGSKA (reference sequence). V lost 7 bases and J lost 7, with 19 bases in between. The CDR3 is 14 amino acids. The CDR3 coding sequence is TGCAGTGTTCCTAGCCGGAGAGGGGGCGGGGAGCTGTTTTTT. Its translation: CSVPSRRGGGELFF.

This clonotype has only a few counts. The chain couples TRBV11-2 to TRBJ2-3; 8 bases fit TRBD2. CDR1 is SGHAT, CDR2 FQNNGV, per germline. The CDR3 spans 18 residues. V was clipped by 1 base and J by 0 bases; unmatched bases: 9. CDR3 protein: CASSLVTLAVISTDTQYF. The CDR3 DNA reads TGTGCCAGCAGCTTAGTTACACTAGCGGTGATTAGCACAGATACGCAGTATTTT.

This clonotype turned up a few times. The chain has TRBV7-2 and TRBJ2-7, with 7 positions matching TRBD2. The germline gives CDR1 SGHTA, CDR2 FQGNSA. The CDR3 loop spans 13 amino acids. J gave up 3 bases and V 5 bases, and 4 bases lay outside the gene matches. CDR3 DNA sequence: TGTGCCAGCAGCCCGAGCGGGGACTACGAGCAGTACTTC. Translating gives CASSPSGDYEQYF.

This clonotype has a handful of counts. The rearrangement uses TRBV10-2 and TRBJ2-3; D gene unclear. Germline CDR1 and CDR2: WSHSY and SAAADI. Trimming left V 6 bases short and J 3 bases short, with 16 bases between. The CDR3 runs 15 residues. The CDR3 loop is CASRVDLTTTDTQYF. The CDR3 DNA sequence: TGCGCCAGCAGGGTGGACCTTACCACGACAGATACGCAGTATTTT.

This clonotype was counted a few times. The rearrangement joins TRBV30 to TRBJ1-1; D perhaps matches TRBD1 (5 bases). The germline gives CDR1 GTSNPN, CDR2 SVGIG (reference sequence). V shed 4 bases and J shed 3 bases, with 12 bases lying between them. The CDR3 runs to 13 residues. The CDR3 spells CAWTDGGDTEAFF. The CDR3 DNA reads as TGTGCCTGGACCGATGGAGGGGACACTGAAGCTTTCTTT.

The chain is built from TRBV4-1 and TRBJ2-7; the match to TRBD1 covers 7 bases. This CDR3 comprises 15 residues. Germline V gene lookup returns CDR1 MGHRA and CDR2 YSYEKL. V shed 1 base and J 3 bases; nucleotides not matched to a gene: 6. The CDR3 DNA follows: TGCGCCAGCAGCCAAGTTGGGGCAGGGGGCTACGAGCAGTACTTC. It specifies CASSQVGAGGYEQYF.

This clonotype was seen only a few times. The chain links TRBV6-1 to TRBJ1-1, with TRBD1 as a possible D gene (6 bases). The V end lost 5 bases, the J end lost 0 bases, and 16 bases lay between the germline ends. Germline V gene sequence: CDR1 MNHNS, CDR2 SASEGT. CDR3 size: 16 residues. CDR3 DNA sequence: TGTGCCAGCAGTCCCGGACAGAGCTTAATGAACACTGAAGCTTTCTTT. This gives the protein CASSPGQSLMNTEAFF.

This clonotype has only a few counts. The chain couples TRBV11-2 to TRBJ2-3; unclear D gene. V gave up 1 base and J gave up 2 bases, with 13 bases separating them. Germline V gene data show CDR1 as SGHAT and CDR2 as FQNNGV. This CDR3 contains 16 residues. CDR3 residues: CASSLGSRPHTDTQYF. In nucleotides, the CDR3 is TGTGCCAGCAGCTTAGGATCACGACCCCACACAGATACGCAGTATTTT.